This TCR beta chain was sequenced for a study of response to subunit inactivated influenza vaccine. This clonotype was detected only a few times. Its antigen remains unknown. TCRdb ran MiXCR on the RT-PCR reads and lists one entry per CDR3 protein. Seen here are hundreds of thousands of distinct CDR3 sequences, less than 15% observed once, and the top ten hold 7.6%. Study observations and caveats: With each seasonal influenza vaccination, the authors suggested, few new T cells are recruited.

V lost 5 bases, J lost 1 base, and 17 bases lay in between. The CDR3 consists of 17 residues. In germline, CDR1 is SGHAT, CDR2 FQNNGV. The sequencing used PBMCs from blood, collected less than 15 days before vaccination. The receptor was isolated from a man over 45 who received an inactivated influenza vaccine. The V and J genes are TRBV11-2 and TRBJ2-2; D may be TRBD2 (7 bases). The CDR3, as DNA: TGTGCCAGCAGCCCGATGGGGGGGACAAAGAACACCGGGGAGCTGTTTTTT. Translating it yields CASSPMGGTKNTGELFF.